The source of this TCR beta chain is a study of CD8 T cells in Susac syndrome (dated by TCRdb to between 2018 and 2021). For context, the study as a whole: The study used repertoire sequencing to test whether antigen drove CD8+ T cell activation and differentiation in Susac syndrome. Overall results and qualifications from the work: The study acknowledged that relatively few individuals were included in the TCR sequencing and HLA analysis.

Peripheral blood CD8+ and CD4+ T cells from healthy donors, Susac syndrome patients and multiple sclerosis patients were profiled by high-throughput TCR beta sequencing. The multiple sclerosis controls were treatment-naive patients who had stable or active relapsing-remitting disease and met the revised McDonald criteria. Bulk CD8+ and CD4+ T cells were purified by magnetic negative isolation, whereas CD8+ TEMRA cells were enriched by FACS. Blood was drawn into EDTA tubes, processed within 24 hours, and PBMCs were isolated by density gradient centrifugation. PBMCs intended for TCR sequencing were cryopreserved in liquid nitrogen and thawed later in a water bath at 37 degrees C. The sorted or isolated CD4+, CD8+ and CD8+ TEMRA cells reached a purity of at least 90%. RNA was extracted using the RNeasy kit, and roughly 0.5 to 1 microgram was reverse transcribed with random hexamers. The immunoSEQ multiplex PCR assay, covering 54 Vbeta and 13 Jbeta segments, was used to amplify TCR beta CDR3 regions. PCR amplification bias was corrected using a synthetic template baseline for primer optimization and computational correction. The authors' pipeline ran thus. Reads were assigned to V, D and J genes according to IMGT and analyzed in immunoSEQ Analyzer, with only productive sequences retained. To calculate clonality, Shannon entropy was normalized by log2 of the number of productive unique sequences and then subtracted from one. For each patient and control, public and private clones were evaluated within the 100 most prevalent clones. Clones were defined as Susac-specific if absent from the healthy and MS cohorts, from approximately 1,100 published viral clones and from other ImmuneACCESS disease sequences. The public sequencing data were trimmed at Q25 with fastp and processed into clonotypes with MiXCR by TCRdb, which kept only in-frame beta chains. Rows matching on CDR3 protein sequence are summarized as one entry with the most common DNA and genes. TCRdb assigned the V and J calls; the authors' analysis was not used. Across this sample there are approximately 200,000 distinct CDR3 sequences, with approximately 95% seen only once. Together, the top ten hold 0.07% to 0.095% of the sample.

Trimming takes 0 bases from V and 6 bases from J, and the germline ends sit 14 bases apart. Via the germline V gene (reference sequence), CDR1 is SGHNT and CDR2 YYREEE. From the cysteine through the phenylalanine, the CDR3 covers 15 amino acids. The read is trimmed to its CDR3 DNA, 45 bases read in frame from base 1. This clonotype was found once. What this receptor recognizes is not known. Base qualities are missing; no much larger clone stands one base away. One read offers little support. This sequence uses TRBV5-4 and TRBJ2-3; there is no confident call for the D gene. The receptor's source is a human donor with multiple sclerosis. Sequenced: CD4+ T cells from PBMCs. CDR3 loop: CASSLAGGQGDTQYF. The sequenced DNA is TGTGCCAGCAGCTTGGCCGGTGGGCAAGGGGATACGCAGTATTTT. Where the CDR3 stops, the reference TRBV5-4 and TRBJ2-3 genes take over; the full variable domain is ETGVTQSPTHLIKTRGQQVTLRCSSQSGHNTVSWYQQALGQGPQFIFQYYREEENGRGNFPPRFSGLQFPNYSSELNVNALELDDSALYLCASSLAGGQGDTQYFGPGTRLTVL.